The clone carrying this T cell receptor (beta chain) was seen ten or more times. The record originates from a study of neurological immune-mediated disorders. TCRdb fed the 5' RACE reads into MiXCR, producing one record per CDR3 protein. Of tens of thousands of distinct CDR3 sequences in the sample, less than 5.5% were seen once. Germline lookup yields CDR1 DFQATT and CDR2 SNEGSKA (reference sequence). The length of the CDR3 is 14 residues. Trimming took off 7 bases at V and 0 bases at J, with 16 bases between the two ends. The receptor was isolated from a man aged 25 to 40 with multiple sclerosis. Material: PBMCs. The rearrangement uses TRBV20-1 and TRBJ2-7; possible D gene TRBD1, 6 bases. CDR3 residues: CSVGATGSSYEQYF. The CDR3 nucleotides read TGCAGTGTGGGGGCTACAGGGAGCTCCTACGAGCAGTACTTC.